Below are 27 T cell receptor beta chains sequenced from a single sample in a study of blood T cell repertoires in COVID-19. Produced via immunoSEQ multiplex PCR; TCRdb's table is partial and in-frame only. The sample has 40,000 to 50,000 clones; roughly nine tenths are singletons. Sequencing was done on a sample of peripheral blood. These receptors all stem from a man in his 70s with active COVID-19.

The V and J genes are TRBV3-1 (or the pseudogene TRBV3-2) and TRBJ2-1; maybe TRBD2 (6 bases). Looked up from germline, CDR1 is LGHDT and CDR2 is YNNKEL (reference sequence). The V and J ends lost 5 bases and 13 bases respectively, with 12 bases between them. This CDR3 contains 11 residues. CDR3 residues: CASSNRELQFF. CDR3 sequence (DNA): TGTGCCAGCAGCAACCGGGAGCTCCAGTTCTTC.

The chain employs TRBV10-3 and TRBJ1-6; the match to TRBD1 covers 12 bases. The ends lost 6 bases at V and 8 bases at J; junction bases unmatched: 11. The CDR3 has 17 amino acids. Germline CDR1 reads ENHRY; CDR2 reads SYGVKD. The CDR3 DNA is TGTGCCATCAGCCCCTCACCGGGACAGGGGGCAGATTCACCCCTCCACTTT. Translated, it gives CAISPSPGQGADSPLHF.

The chain links TRBV10-2 to TRBJ2-7, with 9 bases that match TRBD2. With V trimmed by 4 bases and J by 0 bases, 4 bases remained unmatched. The CDR3 length is 15 residues. Germline CDR1 and CDR2: WSHSY and SAAADI. CDR3 nucleotides: TGCGCCAGCAGTGCCAGCGGGGGGCGCTCCTACGAGCAGTACTTC. Protein sequence: CASSASGGRSYEQYF.

The chain is built from TRBV19 and TRBJ2-3, with 7 bases lining up with TRBD2. The CDR3 is 13 amino acids. The V and J ends lost 6 bases and 6 bases, in that order; junction bases with no gene match: 6. The germline V gene encodes CDR1 LNHDA and CDR2 SQIVND (reference sequence). CDR3 bases: TGTGCCAGTAGGGAGCGGGGAGTGGATACGCAGTATTTT. The encoded protein is CASRERGVDTQYF.

J is TRBJ1-6 and V is TRBV6-4; D uncertain. CDR1 and CDR2 (germline): MRHNA, SNTAGT. This CDR3 comprises 13 residues. The germline V and J ends were trimmed by 4 bases and 5 bases, with 6 bases remaining between them. CDR3 DNA sequence: TGTGCCAGCAGTGCCCAGAATAATTCACCCCTCCACTTT. Translated: CASSAQNNSPLHF.

The chain combines TRBV5-6 with TRBJ2-7; D is perhaps TRBD2 (5 bases). In germline, CDR1 is SGHDT, CDR2 YYEEEE. Trimming stripped 7 bases from V and 3 bases from J, with 17 bases between. The CDR3 totals 14 residues. CDR3 in amino acids: CASRIRTPFYEQYF. The DNA of the CDR3 is TGTGCCAGCCGGATCCGGACTCCCTTCTACGAGCAGTACTTC.

The J gene is TRBJ2-5, the V gene TRBV25-1; 7 nucleotides agree with TRBD2. V dropped 2 bases and J dropped 3; count of bases not matched to a gene: 9. Germline assignment: CDR1 MGHDK and CDR2 SYGVNS. This CDR3 is 16 amino acids long. The CDR3 sequence: CASSEAGRAGEETQYF. In DNA, the CDR3 is TGTGCCAGCAGTGAAGCGGGCAGGGCGGGAGAAGAGACCCAGTACTTC.

The CDR3 bases are TGTGCCAGCAGCCCAAGCGGCAATGAAAAACTGTTTTTT. Translated, it gives CASSPSGNEKLFF. This chain links TRBV7-2 with TRBJ1-4; D ambiguous. Trimming stripped 5 bases from V and 5 bases from J, with 9 bases between. The CDR3 is made up of 13 amino acids. CDR1 and CDR2 from the germline V gene are SGHTA and FQGNSA.

A word on this clone: Other DNA variants within this sample encode the same CDR3. The rearrangement links TRBV19 to TRBJ1-2; 7 positions match TRBD1. CDR3 size: 14 residues. Germline-derived CDR1 and CDR2 are LNHDA and SQIVND (reference sequence). The J segment lost 2 bases and the V segment lost 3 bases, leaving 3 bases of the junction unmatched. CDR3 sequence reads: CASSIGGQNYGYTF. DNA of the CDR3: TGTGCCAGTAGTATCGGGGGACAGAACTATGGCTACACCTTC.

This sequence joins TRBV6-1 and TRBJ1-2; D remains unclear. Between the trimmed V and J ends, which lost 0 bases and 5 bases, there was a span of 7 bases. Germline V gives CDR1 MNHNS, CDR2 SASEGT. The CDR3 length is 13 residues. CDR3 nucleotide sequence: TGTGCCAGCAGTGAAGCAAGGGAGTATGGCTACACCTTC. The encoded protein is CASSEAREYGYTF.

The V call is TRBV6-6, the J call TRBJ1-1, with a possible D match to TRBD1 (6 bases). The CDR3 loop spans 14 amino acids. Trimming cost V 4 bases and J 6 bases, with 15 bases left between them. The germline V gene encodes CDR1 MNHNY and CDR2 SVGAGI (reference sequence). The chain's CDR3 is CASSLRTVSAEAFF. CDR3 nucleotide sequence: TGTGCCAGCAGTTTAAGGACAGTATCGGCTGAAGCTTTCTTT.

This CDR3 reads CASSDSGTSKQYF. The CDR3 DNA is TGTGCCAGCAGTGATTCCGGGACTAGCAAGCAGTATTTT. The V gene is TRBV2, the J gene TRBJ2-3; 9 bases agree with TRBD2. The CDR3 consists of 13 residues. V lost 3 bases to trimming and J lost 11 bases; unmatched junction nucleotides: 6. The V gene's germline CDR1 is SNHLY and CDR2 FYNNEI.

The chain couples TRBV24-1 to TRBJ2-3, with 7 nucleotides matching TRBD2. The J segment lost 1 base and the V segment lost 4 bases, leaving 4 bases of the junction unmatched. Per germline, CDR1 KGHDR and CDR2 SFDVKD. The length of the CDR3 is 15 residues. CDR3 nucleotide sequence: TGTGCCACCAGTGACCCAGCGGGACGCACAGATACGCAGTATTTT. This sequence encodes CATSDPAGRTDTQYF.

The V and J genes are TRBV2 and TRBJ2-3, with 9 bases that match TRBD2. Germline assignment: CDR1 SNHLY and CDR2 FYNNEI. V shed 5 bases, J shed 5 bases, and the junction held 20 bases outside the gene matches. CDR3 length: 19 residues. The CDR3 reads CASSSSWAEAGGPRDTQYF. CDR3 DNA sequence: TGTGCCAGCAGTTCCTCATGGGCTGAGGCGGGGGGGCCCCGAGATACGCAGTATTTT. The variable domain in full, completed from reference TRBV2 and TRBJ2-3, reads EPEVTQTPSHQVTQMGQEVILRCVPISNHLYFYWYRQILGQKVEFLVSFYNNEISEKSEIFDDQFSVERPDGSNFTLKIRSTKLEDSAMYFCASSSSWAEAGGPRDTQYFGPGTRLTVL.

The chain recombines TRBV4-1 with TRBJ1-1; D ambiguous. Germline V CDR1 and CDR2: MGHRA, YSYEKL. Trimming removed 1 base at V and 3 bases at J, with 15 bases between. This CDR3 comprises 16 residues. The CDR3: CASSQVAGRWDTEAFF. CDR3 coding DNA: TGCGCCAGCAGCCAAGTAGCGGGGAGGTGGGACACTGAAGCTTTCTTT.

J is TRBJ1-1 and V is TRBV12-3 or TRBV12-4; 9 nucleotides align to TRBD1. The J segment lost 6 bases and the V segment lost 6 bases, leaving 5 bases of the junction unmatched. The CDR3 is 13 residues long. CDR3 sequence (DNA): TGTGCCAGCAGCCGTACAGGGGGCTCTGAAGCTTTCTTT. It translates to CASSRTGGSEAFF.

This clone was counted a few times. The CDR3 DNA reads TGTGCCAGCAGCTACGGACAGGACCAAACCTATGGCTACACCTTC. It specifies CASSYGQDQTYGYTF. The chain couples TRBV7-9 to TRBJ1-2, with 7 bases that match TRBD1. This CDR3 spans 15 amino acids. The trim removed 4 bases at V and 4 bases at J, leaving 9 bases unmatched. Germline assignment: CDR1 SEHNR and CDR2 FQNEAQ (reference sequence). Full variable domain (remainder filled in from reference TRBV7-9 and TRBJ1-2): DTGVSQNPRHKITKRGQNVTFRCDPISEHNRLYWYRQTLGQGPEFLTYFQNEAQLEKSRLLSDRFSAERPKGSFSTLEIQRTEQGDSAMYLCASSYGQDQTYGYTFGSGTRLTVV.

This chain links TRBV27 with TRBJ1-1, with D perhaps matching TRBD1 (6 bases). Trimming removed 0 bases at V and 5 bases at J, with 7 bases between. This CDR3 has 13 amino acids. CDR1 and CDR2 (germline): MNHEY, SMNVEV (reference sequence). The CDR3, as DNA: TGTGCCAGCAGTTTATCAAGGGGGACTGAAGCTTTCTTT. Protein product: CASSLSRGTEAFF.

The chain has TRBV5-1 and TRBJ1-2, with TRBD1 matching 7 bases. The ends lost 5 bases at V and 2 bases at J; junction bases unmatched: 3. This CDR3 is built from 13 residues. Looked up from germline, CDR1 is SGHRS and CDR2 is YFSETQ. CDR3 in DNA: TGCGCCAGCAGATCGGACAGGAACTATGGCTACACCTTC. This sequence encodes CASRSDRNYGYTF.

The chain couples TRBV6-5 to TRBJ1-2; 8 bases match TRBD1. This CDR3 region has 15 residues. Germline assignment: CDR1 MNHEY and CDR2 SVGAGI. V dropped 1 base and J dropped 1; count of bases not matched to a gene: 2. The CDR3 DNA follows: TGTGCCAGCAGTTACTTAACAGGGGGTAACTATGGCTACACCTTC. This sequence encodes CASSYLTGGNYGYTF.

The chain is built from TRBV5-6 and TRBJ2-7; D is uncertain. The ends were cut back, 3 bases at V and 2 bases at J, with 3 bases in the middle. The CDR3 is 11 amino acids. Germline V gives CDR1 SGHDT, CDR2 YYEEEE. CDR3 sequence: CASSSTYEQYF. Here the CDR3 DNA reads TGTGCCAGCAGCTCCACCTACGAGCAGTACTTC.

The chain links TRBV4-2 to TRBJ2-1; TRBD2 matches 13 bases. Trimming at V came to 0 bases and at J to 1 base, leaving 6 bases not matched to a gene. CDR1 and CDR2 (germline): LGHNA, YNFKEQ. This CDR3 region has 19 residues. CDR3 nucleotide sequence: TGTGCCAGCAGCCAAGATCGCAGACTAGCGGGGGGTTCCTACAATGAGCAGTTCTTC. It encodes CASSQDRRLAGGSYNEQFF.

V usage is TRBV6-1 and J usage is TRBJ1-1; 8 bases match TRBD1. Germline CDR1 reads MNHNS; CDR2 reads SASEGT. The CDR3 runs to 14 residues. J gave up 11 bases and V 1 base, and 9 bases lay outside the gene matches. For the CDR3, the DNA is TGTGCCAGCAGTGAAGGGGGGACAGGTTTTTTCGCTTTCTTT. Protein sequence: CASSEGGTGFFAFF.

This clone was detected only once. The V call is TRBV28, the J call TRBJ2-3; TRBD2 matches at 13 bases. The CDR3 spans 20 residues. J was trimmed by 2 bases and V by 5 bases; bases with no gene match: 16. Germline V gene lookup returns CDR1 MDHEN and CDR2 SYDVKM. The CDR3 sequence is CASSHYRTSLAGGPTDTQYF. The DNA for the CDR3 is TGTGCCAGCAGTCATTACCGAACGTCACTAGCGGGGGGGCCCACAGATACGCAGTATTTT.

This chain connects TRBV24-1 to TRBJ2-7; D is possibly TRBD2 (6 bases). This CDR3 contains 14 residues. The V gene's germline CDR1 is KGHDR and CDR2 SFDVKD. Trimming pared 7 bases from V and 6 bases from J, leaving 18 bases between. The CDR3 sequence: CATSKGLRISEQYF. The DNA of the CDR3 is TGTGCCACCAGCAAGGGACTGCGTATATCCGAGCAGTACTTC.

The sample holds one count of this clone. CDR3 sequence reads: CASAKGQGGETQYF. Here the CDR3 DNA reads TGTGCCAGCGCGAAGGGACAGGGCGGAGAGACCCAGTACTTC. This chain uses TRBV6-5 with TRBJ2-5; the match to TRBD1 covers 9 bases. The germline gives CDR1 MNHEY, CDR2 SVGAGI. V gave up 8 bases and J gave up 4 bases; unmatched junction bases: 8. The CDR3 runs to 14 residues.

The chain recombines TRBV15 with TRBJ1-1; TRBD1 aligns across 12 bases. There are 15 residues in the CDR3. Germline values: CDR1 LNHNV, CDR2 YYDKDF (reference sequence). V was clipped by 3 bases and J by 2 bases; unmatched bases: 1. CDR3 in amino acids: CATSRGQGANTEAFF. The CDR3 nucleotides are TGTGCCACCAGCAGGGGACAGGGGGCCAACACTGAAGCTTTCTTT.